A single sample is the source of the 15 T cell receptor beta chains below, sequenced in a study of regulatory T cells in long-lasting Graves disease. Construction of the TCR beta libraries employed iRepertoire HTBI primers in conjunction with Arm-PCR of CDR3 regions. TCRdb itself ran the multiplex PCR reads through MiXCR, one entry per CDR3 protein. The profile shows about 470,000 distinct CDR3 sequences, about 15% of them singletons. Documented time point: newly diagnosed GD, antithyroid drugs for less than 3 months. PBMC RNA was the source of the TCR library. The data also belong to a second study, concerning T cells in Graves' hyperthyroidism and ophthalmopathy.

Source: peripheral blood mononuclear cells (PBMCs), taken at new diagnosis, from a patient treated with antithyroid drugs. The receptors were gathered from a woman in her twenties or thirties with Graves disease.

This clonotype was recorded a few times. J is TRBJ2-3 and V is TRBV6-2 or TRBV6-3, with 10 bases aligning to TRBD2. This CDR3 spans 15 amino acids. J lost 4 bases, V lost 11 bases, and 12 bases had no gene match. Germline CDR1 reads MNHEY; CDR2 reads SVGEGT. CDR3 in amino acids: CAGRASGRFSDTQYF. DNA of the CDR3: TGTGCCGGCCGGGCTAGCGGGAGATTCTCAGATACGCAGTATTTT.

In this sample, this clonotype turned up a few times. The chain combines TRBV20-1 with TRBJ2-4; TRBD2 might be the D (6 bases). V lost 0 bases to trimming and J lost 1 base, with 13 bases between them. The CDR3 runs to 16 residues. Germline V gene data show CDR1 as DFQATT and CDR2 as SNEGSKA (reference sequence). DNA of the CDR3: TGCAGTGCTAGAGATCTCCCGGGAGTTGCCAAAAACATTCAGTACTTC. Its translation is CSARDLPGVAKNIQYF.

This clonotype has only a few counts. With a much larger clone just one base away, this may be a read error. The chain combines TRBV11-3 with TRBJ2-1; TRBD2 matches at 10 bases. Per the germline V gene, CDR1 is SGHNT and CDR2 is YENEEA. The CDR3 has 16 residues. Trimming at V came to 1 base and at J to 6 bases, leaving 6 bases not matched to a gene. CDR3 sequence: CASSLGALAGSNEQFF. The CDR3 coding sequence is TGTGCCAGCAGCTTAGGGGCACTAGCGGGAAGCAATGAGCAGTTCTTC.

The J gene is TRBJ2-1, the V gene TRBV4-1; D perhaps matches TRBD2 (5 bases). Per the germline V gene, CDR1 is MGHRA and CDR2 is YSYEKL. CDR3 size: 14 residues. Trimming took off 1 base at V and 8 bases at J, with 12 bases between the two ends. The chain's CDR3 is CASSQGDWGDEQFF. CDR3 coding DNA: TGCGCCAGCAGCCAAGGGGATTGGGGAGATGAGCAGTTCTTC.

This clonotype was detected ten times or more. This chain uses TRBV10-3 with TRBJ2-3, with TRBD2 matching 9 bases. The CDR3 loop spans 14 amino acids. Germline V gene data show CDR1 as ENHRY and CDR2 as SYGVKD. J gave up 3 bases and V 7 bases, and 5 bases lay outside the gene matches. The CDR3 coding sequence is TGTGCCATCATGGGTAGCGGGAGAACAGATACGCAGTATTTT. Translating it yields CAIMGSGRTDTQYF.

The V gene is TRBV19, the J gene TRBJ1-5; D is undetermined. V lost 6 bases, J lost 1 base, and 16 bases lay in between. The CDR3 has 16 amino acids. Per germline, CDR1 LNHDA and CDR2 SQIVND (reference sequence). The CDR3 region has the DNA TGTGCCAGTAGCCCCACTAAGGTCCTAAGCAATCAGCCCCAGCATTTT. It encodes CASSPTKVLSNQPQHF.

This clonotype came up many times. The chain recombines TRBV11-2 with TRBJ2-1, with 9 bases identical to TRBD2. The length of the CDR3 is 15 residues. In germline, CDR1 is SGHAT, CDR2 FQNNGV. After removal of 5 bases from V and 4 bases from J, the junction contained 6 bases not matched to a gene. CDR3: CASSPSGAAYNEQFF. In DNA form, the CDR3 reads TGTGCCAGCAGCCCTAGCGGGGCGGCGTACAATGAGCAGTTCTTC.

This chain links TRBV7-9 with TRBJ2-7; D is perhaps TRBD1 or TRBD2 (5 bases each). CDR3 length: 16 residues. Trimming removed 5 bases at V and 2 bases at J, with 19 bases between. Per germline, CDR1 SEHNR and CDR2 FQNEAQ (reference sequence). The CDR3 region is CASSTKPGPTTYEQYF. As DNA, the CDR3 is TGTGCCAGCAGCACCAAACCGGGACCGACTACCTACGAGCAGTACTTC.

V gene TRBV19 combines with J gene TRBJ2-3; D is undetermined. The germline CDR1 and CDR2 sequences are LNHDA and SQIVND (reference sequence). The CDR3 sequence is 12 residues long. V dropped 3 bases and J dropped 8 bases, with 9 bases sitting between them. The CDR3 loop reads CASSIGLSTQYF. The CDR3 nucleotides are TGTGCCAGTAGTATCGGCCTCAGTACGCAGTATTTT.

In its sample, this clonotype was seen many times. This sequence joins TRBV28 and TRBJ2-2; D call uncertain. CDR3 length: 12 amino acids. In germline, CDR1 is MDHEN, CDR2 SYDVKM. The V and J ends lost 7 bases and 4 bases respectively, with 7 bases between them. CDR3 protein: CASNIPTGELFF. As DNA, the CDR3 is TGTGCCAGCAACATACCCACCGGGGAGCTGTTTTTT.

This clonotype was seen repeatedly, ten times or more. The genes are TRBV3-1 and TRBJ2-7, with a weak D call TRBD1 (5 bases). From germline, CDR1 is LGHDT and CDR2 YNNKEL (reference sequence). V dropped 0 bases and J dropped 1 base, with 7 bases sitting between them. CDR3 length equals 14 residues. Here the CDR3 DNA reads TGTGCCAGCAGCCAAGATCCAGGGTCCTACGAGCAGTACTTC. It encodes CASSQDPGSYEQYF.

This clonotype came up many times. The CDR3 here is CASSYLRSSYNEQFF. As DNA, the CDR3 is TGTGCCAGCAGTTACCTTCGGAGCTCCTACAATGAGCAGTTCTTC. The chain combines TRBV2 with TRBJ2-1; no definite D call. The ends were cut back, 5 bases at V and 0 bases at J, with 11 bases in the middle. Germline V CDR1 and CDR2: SNHLY, FYNNEI. The CDR3 loop spans 15 amino acids.

This rearrangement joins TRBV5-4 to TRBJ1-3, with 8 bases lining up with TRBD1. V was pared by 4 bases and J by 0 bases, with 9 bases of the junction left unmatched. This CDR3 is built from 17 residues. Germline CDR1 and CDR2: SGHNT and YYREEE (reference sequence). The CDR3 here is CASSDKRQGSSGNTIYF. In DNA form, the CDR3 reads TGTGCCAGCAGCGACAAACGACAGGGGTCCTCTGGAAACACCATATATTTT.

This clonotype was counted only a few times. The chain couples TRBV7-8 to TRBJ2-1; D possibly matches TRBD1 or TRBD2 (5 bases each). The CDR3 totals 17 residues. The germline gives CDR1 SGHVS, CDR2 FQNEAQ. V gave up 6 bases and J gave up 8 bases, with 26 bases separating them. The CDR3 loop is CASSSSTGTTHTDEQFF. The CDR3 region has the DNA TGTGCCAGCAGTTCGTCAACCGGGACCACCCATACCGATGAGCAGTTCTTC.

This clonotype was counted a few times. The chain recombines TRBV10-1 with TRBJ2-7; D remains ambiguous. Germline CDR1 is WNHNN and CDR2 is SYGVQD (reference sequence). Trimming took off 5 bases at V and 7 bases at J, with 18 bases between the two ends. This CDR3 spans 14 amino acids. CDR3 loop: CASSLDGPSGEQYF. CDR3 nucleotides: TGCGCCAGCAGTTTGGACGGGCCCTCGGGTGAGCAGTACTTC.